The clone carrying this T cell receptor (beta chain) appeared many times. As yet, its antigen is unknown. This record belongs to a study of T cells after yellow fever vaccination. The study, taken as a whole, reports: A weaker secondary response peaked on day 5, the primary on day 15.

One entry per CDR3 protein, called by TCRdb with MiXCR from the 5' RACE reads. The repertoire has a few hundred thousand distinct CDR3 sequences, roughly 3.5% of them found once; the top ten carry less than 25%. Germline lookup yields CDR1 MGHRA and CDR2 YSYEKL. The germline V and J ends were trimmed by 4 bases and 1 base, with 10 bases remaining between them. The CDR3 spans 14 residues. This sequence was found in a man in his late teens or twenties who received the YFV17D yellow fever vaccine. The material sequenced was PBMCs, taken on the day of the yellow fever booster vaccination. This chain joins TRBV4-1 and TRBJ1-1, with D unclear. The CDR3 DNA is TGCGCCAGCAGCCCCCGGACCAGGAACACTGAAGCTTTCTTT. It translates to CASSPRTRNTEAFF.